This T cell receptor beta chain was identified in a study of human T cells and chemical hapten exposure. Across the whole study: Diphenylcyclopropenone doses were given weekly to the scalps of patients across the roughly 24-week study.

TCRdb re-called the RACE reads with MiXCR, one entry per CDR3 protein. The sample includes around 340,000 distinct CDR3 sequences, around 7% of them seen just once. Sample time point: patch test 1, 2 weeks after DPC sensitization. The sample's treatment: therapeutic diphenylcyclopropenone sensitization with weekly scalp DPC. Germline V lookup: CDR1 ENHRY, CDR2 SYGVKD. V lost 4 bases and J lost 3; bases outside the gene matches: 5. The CDR3 loop spans 15 amino acids. Sequenced material: whole blood, taken in connection with sensitization to the hapten diphenylcyclopropenone (DPC). The V and J genes are TRBV10-3 and TRBJ2-1; the match to TRBD1 covers 8 bases. The receptor was isolated from a woman aged 18-30 years with alopecia areata. Some clones in this sample may be carry-over from other donors' samples. CDR3 protein: CAISAGTGVYNEQFF. The CDR3 DNA reads as TGTGCCATCAGTGCGGGGACAGGAGTCTACAATGAGCAGTTCTTC.